The clone carrying this T cell receptor beta chain was observed a few times. TCRdb re-called the 5' RACE reads through MiXCR, storing one row per CDR3 protein. Of 300,000 to 350,000 distinct CDR3 sequences in the sample, about 9.9% were seen once. This specimen comes from a study of CD8 T cells in ankylosing spondylitis. This CDR3 has 15 residues. V trimming: 4 bases; J trimming: 1 base; junction bases outside the gene matches: 6. Germline loops: CDR1 SGHTA, CDR2 FQGNSA. The sample was blood, either unsorted or a sorted T cell fraction (not recorded which). The clonotype was recovered from a female donor with ankylosing spondylitis or in good health (not recorded which). This chain connects TRBV7-2 to TRBJ1-2; 7 bases agree with TRBD1. The CDR3 DNA is TGTGCCAGCAGCTCTCCCAGGGACAGTAACTATGGCTACACCTTC. Translating it yields CASSSPRDSNYGYTF.